The sequence of this T cell receptor beta chain was determined in a study of cytomegalovirus exposure and HLA in healthy donors. The CDR3 spans 15 residues. Germline CDR1 is MNHNS and CDR2 is SASEGT. J lost 6 bases, V lost 6 bases, and 11 bases had no gene match. The study ran its PCR with 60 Vbeta and 13 Jbeta primers. Profiling relied on immunoSEQ multiplex PCR, and the TCRdb table lists in-frame clones only, not all of them. The table lists approximately 89,000 clones, about 85% of them singletons. This clone was counted between two and nine times. V usage is TRBV6-1 and J usage is TRBJ1-2; 9 bases fit TRBD1. What was sequenced was PBMCs. This clonotype originated in a man aged 40-49 years in good health and CMV-seropositive. CDR3 sequence reads: CASRSGQGSFDGYTF. The DNA for the CDR3 is TGTGCCAGCAGATCGGGACAGGGCTCTTTTGATGGCTACACCTTC.